Shown below are 6 T cell receptor beta chains from a single sample sequenced in a study of blood T cells in healthy people across ages. For the second PCR, which ran for roughly 6 to 11 cycles, a sample-barcoded 5' primer and a J-beta primer mix were used. TCRdb re-called the 5' RACE reads through MiXCR, storing one row per CDR3 protein. The repertoire holds about 1.7 million distinct CDR3 sequences, with approximately 30% as singletons. The sequenced sample consisted of blood. The origin of the receptors is a woman in her twenties or thirties in good health.

This clonotype was seen ten or more times. The rearrangement uses TRBV10-3 and TRBJ2-4; 8 bases agree with TRBD2. The CDR3 is 12 amino acids. Germline V gene sequence: CDR1 ENHRY, CDR2 SYGVKD. The trim removed 10 bases at V and 5 bases at J, leaving 4 bases unmatched. The CDR3 DNA follows: TGTGCCACGGGGGGGGAGGAAAACATTCAGTACTTC. Encoded protein: CATGGEENIQYF.

This clonotype was counted a few times. The chain joins TRBV12-3 or TRBV12-4 to TRBJ2-4; D gene unclear. The CDR3 consists of 12 residues. Trimming left V 4 bases short and J 3 bases short, with 4 bases between. CDR3 residues: CASSYGKNIQYF. The DNA for the CDR3 is TGTGCCAGCAGTTACGGCAAAAACATTCAGTACTTC.

This clonotype was detected many times. V and J are TRBV24-1 and TRBJ2-1; TRBD2 is a possible D gene (6 bases). Per germline, CDR1 KGHDR and CDR2 SFDVKD. Trimming pared 4 bases from V and 7 bases from J, leaving 7 bases between. This CDR3 comprises 12 residues. CDR3 region: CATSDAGNEQFF. The CDR3 DNA sequence: TGTGCCACCAGTGACGCGGGAAATGAGCAGTTCTTC.

This chain uses TRBV2 with TRBJ1-5; 7 bases align to TRBD1. Germline CDR1 and CDR2: SNHLY and FYNNEI. The CDR3 contains 14 residues. V lost 6 bases and J lost 7; bases outside the gene matches: 9. The CDR3 reads CASSGSQGSQPQHF. DNA of the CDR3: TGTGCCAGCAGCGGGTCACAGGGGTCACAGCCCCAGCATTTT. Complete variable domain (other parts from reference TRBV2 and TRBJ1-5): EPEVTQTPSHQVTQMGQEVILRCVPISNHLYFYWYRQILGQKVEFLVSFYNNEISEKSEIFDDQFSVERPDGSNFTLKIRSTKLEDSAMYFCASSGSQGSQPQHFGDGTRLSIL.

Details on this clonotype: A much larger clonotype is one base distant, so this may be a read error. This chain connects TRBV29-1 to TRBJ2-1, with D hard to call. This CDR3 has 10 amino acids. Germline V gene lookup returns CDR1 SQVTM and CDR2 ANQGSEA. The CDR3 nucleotides are TGCAACGGAGCCAACAATGAGCAGTTCTTC. The encoded protein is CNGANNEQFF.

The CDR3 DNA reads as TGTGCCAGCAGTCCGGGGAGGGCGGGGAGGGAAGAGACCCAGTACTTC. Translation: CASSPGRAGREETQYF. The V gene is TRBV2, the J gene TRBJ2-5, with 7 bases lining up with TRBD2. The CDR3 contains 16 residues. CDR1 and CDR2 (germline): SNHLY, FYNNEI. V shed 5 bases, J shed 3 bases, and the junction held 12 bases outside the gene matches.